This T cell receptor beta chain stems from a study of blood T cell repertoires in COVID-19. Germline assignment: CDR1 LGHNA and CDR2 YNFKEQ. V gave up 0 bases and J gave up 0 bases, with 6 bases separating them. This CDR3 has 14 amino acids. Study processing details: Nucleated cell counts were estimated from reference gene primer amplification. Sequencing was performed with immunoSEQ multiplex PCR; in TCRdb, only in-frame clones are kept and a portion is missing. Clone size and V and J calls were adopted from that table, with D and trimming inferred from the DNA. The sample lists tens of thousands of clones; 74% were seen once.

The receptor was derived from a human donor with acute or convalescent COVID-19. The donor label of this sample is uncertain. The chain links TRBV4-2 to TRBJ2-7; the D is unclear. Sequencing was carried out using peripheral blood. The chain's CDR3 is CASSQDASSYEQYF. Here the CDR3 DNA reads TGTGCCAGCAGCCAAGATGCGAGCTCCTACGAGCAGTACTTC.